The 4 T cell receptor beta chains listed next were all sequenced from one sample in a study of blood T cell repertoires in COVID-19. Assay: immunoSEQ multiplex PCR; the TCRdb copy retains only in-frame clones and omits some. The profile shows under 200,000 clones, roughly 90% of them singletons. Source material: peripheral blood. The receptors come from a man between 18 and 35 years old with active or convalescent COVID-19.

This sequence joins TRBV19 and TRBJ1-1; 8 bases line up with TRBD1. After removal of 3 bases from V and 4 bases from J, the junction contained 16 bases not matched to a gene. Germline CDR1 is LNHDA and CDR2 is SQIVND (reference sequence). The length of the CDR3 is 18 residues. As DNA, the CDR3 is TGTGCCAGTAGTATTGCATCAGGGGGCAGGAATGGAGGCACTGAAGCTTTCTTT. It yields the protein CASSIASGGRNGGTEAFF.

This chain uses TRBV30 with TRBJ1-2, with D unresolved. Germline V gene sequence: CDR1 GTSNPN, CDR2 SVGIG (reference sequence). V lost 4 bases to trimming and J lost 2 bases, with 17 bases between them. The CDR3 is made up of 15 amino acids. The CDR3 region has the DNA TGTGCCTGGACCCGTTTAGGAGGAGTAAACTATGGCTACACCTTC. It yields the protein CAWTRLGGVNYGYTF.

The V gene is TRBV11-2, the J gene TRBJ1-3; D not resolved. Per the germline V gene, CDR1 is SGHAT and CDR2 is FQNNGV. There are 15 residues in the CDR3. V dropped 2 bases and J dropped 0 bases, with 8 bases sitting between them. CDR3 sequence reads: CASSLTQSSGNTIYF. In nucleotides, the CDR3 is TGTGCCAGCAGCTTAACACAAAGCTCTGGAAACACCATATATTTT.

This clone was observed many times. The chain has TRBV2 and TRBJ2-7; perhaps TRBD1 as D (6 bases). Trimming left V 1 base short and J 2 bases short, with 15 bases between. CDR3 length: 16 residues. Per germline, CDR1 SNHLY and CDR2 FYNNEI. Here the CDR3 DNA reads TGTGCCAGCAGTGAAGGACAGGTTTTCGTGGCCTACGAGCAGTACTTC. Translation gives CASSEGQVFVAYEQYF.